Given below is one T cell receptor (beta chain) in context. The target antigen is unknown. Use of 60 Vbeta and 13 Jbeta primers characterized the PCR. The data were produced by immunoSEQ multiplex PCR, yet TCRdb's version contains in-frame clones alone and is incomplete. The sample records roughly 120,000 clones, around 80% being singletons. Germline CDR1 MNHNS, CDR2 SASEGT. The CDR3 is 14 residues long. Trimming stripped 1 base from V and 5 bases from J, with 11 bases between. This entry is derived from a study of cytomegalovirus exposure and HLA in healthy donors. Notes on the study in general: An apparent linkage of common viral pathogens to several of the most significant clusters emerged in a later analysis.

Sequenced sample: PBMCs. V gene TRBV6-1 combines with J gene TRBJ1-2, with unresolved D. This TCR derives from a man in his fifties in good health and CMV-seronegative. CDR3 amino acids: CASSEVEGWYGYTF. The CDR3 DNA sequence: TGTGCCAGCAGTGAAGTCGAGGGTTGGTATGGCTACACCTTC.